What follows describes a single T cell receptor (beta chain). Antigen specificity is unknown. The sample originates from a study of T-cell memory formation after mild COVID-19. Study-level results: Clones shrinking between day 15 and 85 showed a balanced CD4/CD8 split, and those that grew later tilted toward CD4+.

Each CDR3 protein is one row after TCRdb ran MiXCR on the 5' RACE reads. Of 190,000 or so distinct CDR3 sequences detected, about 10% appear once; the ten largest clones hold approximately 2.8%. The CDR3 is made up of 15 amino acids. J was trimmed by 4 bases and V by 3 bases; bases with no gene match: 6. CDR1 and CDR2 (germline): SGHNT, YYREEE (reference sequence). The chain uses TRBV5-4 and TRBJ1-1, with 10 bases that match TRBD1. The sequencing input was PBMCs or a T cell subset sorted from them (not recorded which). This clonotype was sampled from a man between 18 and 35 years old who had mild COVID-19 (a few samples of this study predate the infection). Cell type and time point are not known. CDR3 sequence reads: CASSSGQGVVTEAFF. In DNA form, the CDR3 reads TGTGCCAGCAGCTCCGGACAGGGGGTGGTCACTGAAGCTTTCTTT.